The 20 T cell receptor beta chains below all came from one sample that was sequenced in a study of PD-1 blockade in classical Hodgkin lymphoma. This table comes from immunoSEQ multiplex PCR, and its TCRdb copy is limited to in-frame clones, with some not included. This table holds about 58,000 clones, around 93% found once. All patients experienced relapse after autologous stem cell transplantation, and brentuximab vedotin exposure was variable. Specimen: peripheral blood mononuclear cells (PBMCs), collected before the second cycle of nivolumab. The receptors shown here come from a human donor with classical Hodgkin lymphoma.

The chain joins TRBV28 to TRBJ2-7, with D maybe TRBD1 (6 bases). Looked up from germline, CDR1 is MDHEN and CDR2 is SYDVKM. The CDR3 is 13 amino acids. Trimming removed 3 bases at V and 4 bases at J, with 10 bases between. CDR3: CASSFDGQYEQYF. CDR3 in DNA: TGTGCCAGCAGTTTCGATGGACAGTACGAGCAGTACTTC. The full variable domain, completed using reference TRBV28 and TRBJ2-7, is DVKVTQSSRYLVKRTGEKVFLECVQDMDHENMFWYRQDPGLGLRLIYFSYDVKMKEKGDIPEGYSVSREKKERFSLILESASTNQTSMYLCASSFDGQYEQYFGPGTRLTVT.

In its sample, this clone was seen a few times. The J gene is TRBJ2-2, the V gene TRBV5-3, with 10 bases that match TRBD2. TRBV5-3 counts as an open reading frame of uncertain function. Losses at the gene ends were 2 bases for V and 13 bases for J; bases not matched to a gene: 20. The CDR3 is made up of 18 amino acids. The DNA for the CDR3 is TGTGCCAGAAGCTTCAGGCTAGCGGGGGTCCCCGTCCCCGTTGGGCTGTTTTTT. This sequence encodes CARSFRLAGVPVPVGLFF.

V gene TRBV7-9 combines with J gene TRBJ2-7, with 12 bases identical to TRBD2. There are 17 residues in the CDR3. Germline CDR1 is SEHNR and CDR2 is FQNEAQ (reference sequence). Trimming cost V 5 bases and J 10 bases; bases outside gene matches: 18. CDR3 DNA sequence: TGTGCCAGCAGCCCCGGGACAGGGCGGACTAGCGGGGACTCACAGTACTTC. This gives the protein CASSPGTGRTSGDSQYF.

The CDR3 reads CASSWGQGSDEAFF. Written as DNA, the CDR3 is TGCGCCAGCAGCTGGGGGCAGGGGTCGGATGAAGCTTTCTTT. The chain recombines TRBV5-1 with TRBJ1-1, with a possible D match to TRBD1 (6 bases). V shed 3 bases and J shed 7 bases, with 16 bases lying between them. The V gene's germline CDR1 is SGHRS and CDR2 YFSETQ. This CDR3 has 14 residues. The entire variable domain, with the rest obtained from reference TRBV5-1 and TRBJ1-1, is as follows: KAGVTQTPRYLIKTRGQQVTLSCSPISGHRSVSWYQQTPGQGLQFLFEYFSETQRNKGNFPGRFSGRQFSNSRSEMNVSTLELGDSALYLCASSWGQGSDEAFFGQGTRLTVV.

The chain couples TRBV7-9 to TRBJ1-1, with no clear D. CDR1 is SEHNR, CDR2 FQNEAQ, per germline (reference sequence). V shed 2 bases and J shed 3 bases, with 7 bases lying between them. This CDR3 has 13 residues. CDR3 sequence reads: CASSLPEDTEAFF. As DNA, the CDR3 is TGTGCCAGCAGCTTACCGGAAGACACTGAAGCTTTCTTT.

The chain recombines TRBV7-6 with TRBJ2-7; the D gene is possibly TRBD1 (6 bases). V was shortened by 5 bases and J by 6 bases, with 17 bases between the two germline ends. The germline V gene encodes CDR1 SGHVS and CDR2 FNYEAQ. CDR3 length: 14 amino acids. CDR3 in amino acids: CASSTRQDLGEQYF. CDR3 nucleotide sequence: TGTGCCAGCAGCACCCGACAGGATTTGGGCGAGCAGTACTTC.

This clone was recorded once. The J gene is TRBJ2-7, the V gene TRBV28; tentative D call: TRBD2 (5 bases). V was cut by 4 bases and J by 3 bases, with 13 bases left in between. CDR1 is MDHEN and CDR2 is SYDVKM in the germline V gene. The length of the CDR3 is 14 residues. In nucleotides, the CDR3 is TGTGCCAGCAGTTGGACTCTTGGGGACTACGAGCAGTACTTC. Translation gives CASSWTLGDYEQYF.

V gene TRBV28 combines with J gene TRBJ2-5; D possibly matches TRBD1 or TRBD2 (5 bases each). Trimming shortened V by 4 bases and J by 5 bases, and 14 bases separated the two germline ends. Germline loops: CDR1 MDHEN, CDR2 SYDVKM. The CDR3 runs to 14 residues. CDR3 sequence reads: CASSSDRGGETQYF. In nucleotides, the CDR3 is TGTGCCAGCAGTTCCGATAGGGGCGGGGAGACCCAGTACTTC.

The gene calls are TRBV28 and TRBJ1-2; D remains unclear. V lost 4 bases to trimming and J lost 0 bases, with 21 bases between them. CDR3 length: 18 amino acids. Germline loops: CDR1 MDHEN, CDR2 SYDVKM. The CDR3 coding sequence is TGTGCCAGCAGTTCCCCATATGGGCTCTCTGGAGCTAACTATGGCTACACCTTC. This codes for CASSSPYGLSGANYGYTF.

The chain's CDR3 is CSARTGSGNTIYF. The CDR3 DNA follows: TGCAGCGCGCGGACAGGCTCTGGAAACACCATATATTTT. This chain uses TRBV29-1 with TRBJ1-3; 7 nucleotides line up with TRBD1. This CDR3 has 13 amino acids. Germline values: CDR1 SQVTM, CDR2 ANQGSEA. V trimming: 7 bases; J trimming: 0 bases; junction bases outside the gene matches: 3.

V is TRBV6-5 and J is TRBJ2-1, with TRBD2 as a possible D gene (7 bases). The CDR3 has 15 residues. CDR1 and CDR2 from the germline V gene are MNHEY and SVGAGI. Trimming took 6 bases from V and 3 from J, leaving 15 bases between them. This chain's CDR3 is CASRLQGGYYNEQFF. CDR3 bases: TGTGCCAGCAGACTACAGGGAGGGTACTACAATGAGCAGTTCTTC.

The chain couples TRBV7-9 to TRBJ2-3; D gene ambiguous. The ends were cut back, 7 bases at V and 2 bases at J, with 13 bases in the middle. Germline CDR1 is SEHNR and CDR2 is FQNEAQ (reference sequence). This CDR3 is built from 14 residues. DNA of the CDR3: TGTGCCAGCACCCCAGTACGGAACACAGATACGCAGTATTTT. Its translation: CASTPVRNTDTQYF.

The chain carries TRBV27 and TRBJ1-5; the D gene is possibly TRBD1 (5 bases). Per germline, CDR1 MNHEY and CDR2 SMNVEV (reference sequence). This CDR3 is built from 12 residues. V was cut by 6 bases and J by 7 bases, with 10 bases left in between. As DNA, the CDR3 is TGTGCCAGCAGCAATCGGGGGCAGCCCCAGCATTTT. Residues: CASSNRGQPQHF.

The gene calls are TRBV4-1 and TRBJ2-7; 7 bases are a match to TRBD2. V gave up 0 bases and J gave up 5 bases; unmatched junction bases: 4. CDR1 is MGHRA and CDR2 is YSYEKL in the germline V gene. The CDR3 totals 14 residues. The CDR3 loop is CASSQDWGLNEQYF. The DNA of the CDR3 is TGCGCCAGCAGCCAAGATTGGGGACTAAACGAGCAGTACTTC.

The chain carries TRBV6-5 and TRBJ1-4; a possible D gene is TRBD1 (6 bases). The CDR3 is 15 amino acids. Trimming shortened V by 1 base and J by 4 bases, and 10 bases separated the two germline ends. In germline, CDR1 is MNHEY, CDR2 SVGAGI. The CDR3 spells CASSYWTDHNEKLFF. The CDR3 nucleotides read TGTGCCAGCAGTTACTGGACAGACCATAATGAAAAACTGTTTTTT.

The chain is built from TRBV2 and TRBJ2-3; D is undetermined. Per germline, CDR1 SNHLY and CDR2 FYNNEI. Trimming pared 7 bases from V and 4 bases from J, leaving 9 bases between. The CDR3 has 12 amino acids. The CDR3 loop reads CASTIGPDTQYF. The CDR3 DNA reads TGTGCCAGCACGATTGGTCCAGATACGCAGTATTTT.

This clone showed up just once. The chain joins TRBV11-2 to TRBJ1-1, with 7 bases fitting TRBD1. The germline V gene encodes CDR1 SGHAT and CDR2 FQNNGV. This CDR3 is built from 15 residues. J gave up 7 bases and V 6 bases, and 14 bases lay outside the gene matches. The CDR3 loop reads CASRPITGAGFEAFF. The CDR3 DNA reads as TGTGCCAGCAGACCCATCACAGGGGCAGGGTTTGAAGCTTTCTTT. Complete variable domain (other parts from reference TRBV11-2 and TRBJ1-1): EAGVAQSPRYKIIEKRQSVAFWCNPISGHATLYWYQQILGQGPKLLIQFQNNGVVDDSQLPKDRFSAERLKGVDSTLKIQPAKLEDSAVYLCASRPITGAGFEAFFGQGTRLTVV.

V gene TRBV2 combines with J gene TRBJ1-2; D gene uncertain. V was shortened by 11 bases and J by 4 bases, with 20 bases between the two germline ends. This CDR3 comprises 14 residues. The germline V gene has CDR1 SNHLY and CDR2 FYNNEI. The CDR3 bases are TGTGCCGGAGGGCCCGGCACTGTCGTCTATGGCTACACCTTC. This gives the protein CAGGPGTVVYGYTF. Variable domain in full (rest from reference TRBV2 and TRBJ1-2): EPEVTQTPSHQVTQMGQEVILRCVPISNHLYFYWYRQILGQKVEFLVSFYNNEISEKSEIFDDQFSVERPDGSNFTLKIRSTKLEDSAMYFCAGGPGTVVYGYTFGSGTRLTVV.

This clone showed up just once. V usage is TRBV6-5 and J usage is TRBJ1-6; D gene ambiguous. The CDR3 covers 14 residues. The germline gives CDR1 MNHEY, CDR2 SVGAGI. With 6 bases removed from V and 5 bases from J, the gap between germline ends came to 11 bases. The CDR3 coding sequence is TGTGCCAGCAGGGTGCGGAGGGATAATTCACCCCTCCACTTT. Translation: CASRVRRDNSPLHF.

The CDR3 protein is CAWSVLFYNEQFF. The CDR3 nucleotides read TGTGCCTGGAGTGTACTTTTCTACAATGAGCAGTTCTTC. The chain combines TRBV30 with TRBJ2-1, with D uncertain. The CDR3 contains 13 residues. Trimming took off 0 bases at V and 3 bases at J, with 6 bases between the two ends. CDR1 is GTSNPN, CDR2 SVGIG, per germline (reference sequence).